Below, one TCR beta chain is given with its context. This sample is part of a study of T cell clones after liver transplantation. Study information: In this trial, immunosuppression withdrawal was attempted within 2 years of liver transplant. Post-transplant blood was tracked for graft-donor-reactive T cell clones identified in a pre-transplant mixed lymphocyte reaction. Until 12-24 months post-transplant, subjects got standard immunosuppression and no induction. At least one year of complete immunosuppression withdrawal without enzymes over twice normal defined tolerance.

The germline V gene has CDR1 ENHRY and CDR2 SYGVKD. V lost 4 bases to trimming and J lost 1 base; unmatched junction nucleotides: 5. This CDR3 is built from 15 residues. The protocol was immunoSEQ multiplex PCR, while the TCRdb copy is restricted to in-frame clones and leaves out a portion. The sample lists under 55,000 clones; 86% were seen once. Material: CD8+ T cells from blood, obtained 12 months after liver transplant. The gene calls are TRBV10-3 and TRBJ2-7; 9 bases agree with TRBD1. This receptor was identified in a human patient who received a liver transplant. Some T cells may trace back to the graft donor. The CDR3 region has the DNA TGTGCCATCAGTGGCGGGACAGGGAGTTCCTACGAGCAGTACTTC. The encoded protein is CAISGGTGSSYEQYF.